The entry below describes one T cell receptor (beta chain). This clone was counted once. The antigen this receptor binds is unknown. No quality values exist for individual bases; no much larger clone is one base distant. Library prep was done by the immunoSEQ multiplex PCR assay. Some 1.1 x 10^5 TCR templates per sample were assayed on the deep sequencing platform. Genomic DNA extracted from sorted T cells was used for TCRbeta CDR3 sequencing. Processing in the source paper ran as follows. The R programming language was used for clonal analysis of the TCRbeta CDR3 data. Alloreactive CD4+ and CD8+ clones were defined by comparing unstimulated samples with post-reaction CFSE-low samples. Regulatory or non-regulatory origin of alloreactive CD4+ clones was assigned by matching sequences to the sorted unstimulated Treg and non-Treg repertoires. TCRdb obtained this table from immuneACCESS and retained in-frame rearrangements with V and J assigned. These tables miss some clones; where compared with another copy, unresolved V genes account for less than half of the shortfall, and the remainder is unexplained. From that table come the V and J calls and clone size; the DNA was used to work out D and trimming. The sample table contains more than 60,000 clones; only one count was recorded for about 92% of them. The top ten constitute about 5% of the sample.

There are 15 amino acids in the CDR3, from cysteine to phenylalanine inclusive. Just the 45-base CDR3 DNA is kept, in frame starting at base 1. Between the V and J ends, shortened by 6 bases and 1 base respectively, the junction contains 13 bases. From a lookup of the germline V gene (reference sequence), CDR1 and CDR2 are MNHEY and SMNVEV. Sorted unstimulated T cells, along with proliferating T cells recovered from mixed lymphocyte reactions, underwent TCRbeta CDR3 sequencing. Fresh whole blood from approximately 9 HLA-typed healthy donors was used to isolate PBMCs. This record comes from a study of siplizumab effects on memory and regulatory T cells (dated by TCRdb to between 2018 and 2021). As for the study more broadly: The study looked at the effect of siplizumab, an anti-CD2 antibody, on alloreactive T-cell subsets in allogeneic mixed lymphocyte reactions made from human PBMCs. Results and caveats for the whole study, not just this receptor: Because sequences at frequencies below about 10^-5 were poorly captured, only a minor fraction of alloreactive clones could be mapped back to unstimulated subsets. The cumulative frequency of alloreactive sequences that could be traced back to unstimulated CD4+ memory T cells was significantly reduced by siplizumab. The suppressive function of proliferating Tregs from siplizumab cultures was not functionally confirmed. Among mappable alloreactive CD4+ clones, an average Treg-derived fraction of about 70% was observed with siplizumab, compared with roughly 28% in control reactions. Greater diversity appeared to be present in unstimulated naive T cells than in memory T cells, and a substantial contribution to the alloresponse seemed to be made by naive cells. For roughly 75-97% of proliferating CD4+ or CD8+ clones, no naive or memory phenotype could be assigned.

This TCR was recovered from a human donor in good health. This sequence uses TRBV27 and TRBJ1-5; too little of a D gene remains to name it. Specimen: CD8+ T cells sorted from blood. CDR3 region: CASRKASPSNQPQHF. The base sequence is TGTGCCAGCAGAAAGGCTTCCCCGAGCAATCAGCCCCAGCATTTT.